The TCR beta chain under discussion was sequenced for a study of CD8+ T cells in alopecia areata. At the level of the study: Administration of oral tofacitinib to treated patients was at 5 to 10 mg twice daily. Severity among treated patients was scored by the percentage of scalp area affected.

Study-level results: For lesional scalp, especially alopecia totalis/universalis, clonality was higher than in normal scalp.

Once RNA had been extracted, it was reverse transcribed into cDNA to act as the sequencing template. TCRdb's table, derived via immunoSEQ multiplex PCR, lists solely in-frame clones and lacks some. The data show under 250,000 clones, with approximately 65% seen just once and more than 1% held by the top ten. Treatment defined: oral pan-JAK inhibitor, 5-10 mg twice daily. Peripheral blood and lesional scalp punch biopsies were taken from alopecia areata patients. Trimming took off 5 bases at V and 4 bases at J, with 14 bases between the two ends. Germline CDR1 is SGHAT and CDR2 is FQNNGV. The length of the CDR3 is 14 residues. With regard to this clone: Antigen: not known.

The receptor comes from a human donor with alopecia areata. The material was CD4+ T cells sorted from blood, obtained at week 44, from a patient treated with tofacitinib. This chain uses TRBV11-2 with TRBJ2-5, with a possible D match to TRBD2 (7 bases). Written as DNA, the CDR3 is TGTGCCAGCAGCGGTCGGGGGGCCGGAGAGACCCAGTACTTC. Translating gives CASSGRGAGETQYF.